This T cell receptor beta chain was recorded in a study of T cell changes during pregnancy in multiple sclerosis. Data came from immunoSEQ multiplex PCR; TCRdb stores just in-frame clones and leaves some out. The sample carries about 15,000 clones, 65% to 90% recorded once. The ends were cut back, 2 bases at V and 6 bases at J, with 5 bases in the middle. The CDR3 has 11 amino acids. Per the germline V gene, CDR1 is DFQATT and CDR2 is SNEGSKA (reference sequence). Only one count was recorded for this clone. This receptor was identified in a female donor with multiple sclerosis, enrolled in a pregnancy study. The sample here was CD8+ T cells from peripheral blood mononuclear cells, taken in the first trimester of pregnancy. V and J are TRBV20-1 and TRBJ2-4; D gene ambiguous. CDR3 region: CSARPVNIQYF. CDR3 sequence (DNA): TGCAGTGCTAGACCCGTAAACATTCAGTACTTC.